The 21 T cell receptor beta chains listed next were all sequenced from one sample in a study of molecular identifiers for immune sequencing clone quantification. TCRdb called the PCR reads again in MiXCR, with one record for every CDR3 protein. There are about 640,000 distinct CDR3 sequences in the sample; just under 20% occur only once, and 0.85% lies in the top ten. The sample consisted of naive CD8+ T cells from blood, with Jurkat cell RNA spiked in. Subset noted: FACS-sorted CD8+CD4-CCR7+CD45RA+ naive T cells. The receptors shown here come from a human donor in good health. Some libraries in this study had Jurkat cell RNA spiked in.

This clonotype was seen ten or more times. The chain has TRBV7-6 and TRBJ2-7; D might be TRBD1 (6 bases). V was clipped by 1 base and J by 3 bases, with 10 bases between them. The CDR3 is made up of 14 amino acids. Germline-derived CDR1 and CDR2 are SGHVS and FNYEAQ. The CDR3 nucleotides read TGTGCCAGCAGCTTAGTCGGGGACAACTACGAGCAGTACTTC. Translated, it gives CASSLVGDNYEQYF.

This clonotype was detected many times. The chain recombines TRBV7-2 with TRBJ2-5; TRBD2 matches 11 bases. Trimming took 0 bases from V and 2 from J; bases not matched to a gene: 20. Germline CDR1 is SGHTA and CDR2 is FQGNSA. The CDR3 extends over 22 amino acids. The CDR3 DNA reads as TGTGCCAGCAGCTTAGCAGGCCCGTTCGTTAGCGGGGGGGCCAGGGGGCAAGAGACCCAGTACTTC. As protein: CASSLAGPFVSGGARGQETQYF.

This clonotype was counted ten times or more. J is TRBJ1-1 and V is TRBV4-3; no reliable D call. V lost 4 bases and J 7 bases, leaving 10 bases between the germline ends. The CDR3 has 12 residues. The V gene's germline CDR1 is LGHNA and CDR2 YSLEER. The CDR3 DNA follows: TGCGCCAGCAGCCTCGAGGGAGGTGAAGCTTTCTTT. It encodes CASSLEGGEAFF.

This clonotype was seen repeatedly, ten times or more. The chain employs TRBV7-9 and TRBJ2-1; D possibly corresponds to TRBD1 (6 bases). The length of the CDR3 is 15 residues. Germline loops: CDR1 SEHNR, CDR2 FQNEAQ (reference sequence). V lost 4 bases and J lost 9, with 19 bases in between. The CDR3 is CASSSTPGAGVEQFF. CDR3 DNA: TGTGCCAGCAGCTCCACCCCTGGCGCAGGGGTTGAGCAGTTCTTC.

This clonotype has ten or more counts. This chain links TRBV6-2 or TRBV6-3 with TRBJ2-2; no clear D gene. The CDR3 is 15 amino acids. Germline V lookup: CDR1 MNHEY, CDR2 SVGEGT. Trimming stripped 6 bases from V and 2 bases from J, with 13 bases between. CDR3 in DNA: TGTGCCAGCAGCTGGGCAGGATATAACACCGGGGAGCTGTTTTTT. Protein product: CASSWAGYNTGELFF.

The sample holds one count of this clonotype. The final CDR3 position lacks the conserved phenylalanine or tryptophan, pointing to a likely read error. This chain joins TRBV6-2 or TRBV6-3 and TRBJ2-7; D gene unclear. The CDR3 length is 11 residues. The germline V gene encodes CDR1 MNHEY and CDR2 SVGEGT. V was shortened by 6 bases and J by 3 bases, with 6 bases between the two germline ends. The CDR3 region has the DNA TGTGCCAGCAGGGCCGGCTACGAGCAGTACTCC. Residues: CASRAGYEQYS.

This clonotype has at least ten counts. V is TRBV4-1 and J is TRBJ2-5; 9 positions agree with TRBD1. Trimming removed 0 bases from V and 1 base from J; junction bases left unmatched: 12. The germline V gene has CDR1 MGHRA and CDR2 YSYEKL. The CDR3 sequence is 19 residues long. CDR3 in amino acids: CASSQEGLDRGPFQETQYF. DNA of the CDR3: TGCGCCAGCAGCCAAGAGGGACTGGACAGGGGACCCTTCCAAGAGACCCAGTACTTC.

The CDR3 coding sequence is TGTGCCTGGAGTAGCTTAACGTCAAAGCAGTACTTC. As protein: CAWSSLTSKQYF. The V call is TRBV30, the J call TRBJ2-7; D gene ambiguous. The length of the CDR3 is 12 residues. Germline lookup yields CDR1 GTSNPN and CDR2 SVGIG (reference sequence). V dropped 2 bases and J dropped 8 bases, with 13 bases sitting between them.

Concerning this clonotype: This may stem from a read error, because a much larger clone lies one nucleotide away. V is TRBV20-1 and J is TRBJ2-5, with 11 positions matching TRBD1. CDR1 and CDR2 (germline): DFQATT, SNEGSKA (reference sequence). This CDR3 region has 16 residues. The V segment lost 0 bases and the J segment 9 bases; nucleotides outside the gene matches: 12. The CDR3 is CSARDWTGGSSGAQYF. CDR3 DNA sequence: TGCAGTGCTAGAGATTGGACAGGGGGCTCTTCTGGGGCCCAGTACTTC.

This clonotype was seen repeatedly, ten times or more. The chain recombines TRBV11-2 with TRBJ1-2; D is unresolved. This CDR3 has 13 amino acids. V was trimmed by 0 bases and J by 9 bases, leaving 11 bases between them. Germline V lookup: CDR1 SGHAT, CDR2 FQNNGV. The CDR3 DNA reads TGTGCCAGCAGCTTAGACAGTCTATCGCGCTACACCTTC. Protein: CASSLDSLSRYTF.

Turning to this clonotype: Being one base from a much bigger clone, this may be a read error. V is TRBV4-3 and J is TRBJ2-5; D may be TRBD2 (6 bases). There are 15 residues in the CDR3. The germline V gene encodes CDR1 LGHNA and CDR2 YSLEER. CDR3 region: CASSQARGSGETQCF. CDR3 bases: TGCGCCAGCAGCCAAGCCCGGGGGAGCGGCGAGACCCAGTGCTTC.

The chain links TRBV20-1 to TRBJ2-5; tentatively, D is TRBD2 (6 bases). The CDR3 has 12 residues. Trimming removed 3 bases from V and 4 bases from J, with 9 bases in between. Germline assignment: CDR1 DFQATT and CDR2 SNEGSKA (reference sequence). This CDR3 is CSASGLRETQYF. CDR3 sequence (DNA): TGCAGTGCTAGTGGACTACGAGAGACCCAGTACTTC.

Points on this clonotype: At one end the junction does not follow the germline gene, possibly because of a read error. The chain couples TRBV24-1 to TRBJ2-3, with a possible D match to TRBD1 (6 bases). The CDR3 runs 15 residues. Germline assignment: CDR1 KGHDR and CDR2 SFDVKD. The CDR3 here is CANPREGTITGTQYF. The CDR3, as DNA: TGTGCCAACCCCCGTGAGGGGACAATCACAGGTACGCAGTATTTT.

In regard to this clonotype: Since a much larger clone is just one base distant, this may be a read error. This chain links TRBV6-5 with TRBJ1-4, with D maybe TRBD1 (5 bases). The V end was cut by 5 bases, the J end by 4 bases, with 14 bases between. The CDR3 is 15 residues long. CDR1 is MNHEY and CDR2 is SVGAGI in the germline V gene. The DNA for the CDR3 is TGTGCCAGCAGTACCGGGACGGCTATTAATGAAAAACTGTTTTTT. Translated: CASSTGTAINEKLFF.

Note on this clonotype: Likely a read error: the CDR3 ends without its conserved phenylalanine or tryptophan. The V call is TRBV28, the J call TRBJ2-5; a possible D gene is TRBD2 (5 bases). CDR3 size: 18 residues. Germline CDR1 MDHEN, CDR2 SYDVKM. Trimming removed 3 bases from V and 2 bases from J, with 22 bases in between. The CDR3 coding sequence is TGTGCCAGCAGTTTCCCCCCCCGGACGGAGCCGGGACAAGAGACCCAGTACCTC. This encodes CASSFPPRTEPGQETQYL.

A word on this clonotype: A much larger clone lies one base from this, so it may be a read error. This chain links TRBV19 with TRBJ1-5, with D uncertain. TRBJ2-3 matches the DNA end more closely, so the J call is doubtful. CDR1 is LNHDA and CDR2 is SQIVND in the germline V gene (reference sequence). The CDR3 loop spans 14 amino acids. The CDR3 DNA sequence: TGTGCCAGTAGCCGAGACGGGTACCCCCAGCCCCAGTATTTT. This encodes CASSRDGYPQPQYF.

This clonotype was seen many times. The chain employs TRBV6-2 or TRBV6-3 and TRBJ1-1; D may be TRBD1 (5 bases). Trimming shortened V by 6 bases and J by 10 bases, and 15 bases separated the two germline ends. In germline, CDR1 is MNHEY, CDR2 SVGEGT. The CDR3 contains 12 residues. In DNA form, the CDR3 reads TGTGCCAGCAGCCAGGGACCGGTCGGAGCTTTCTTT. The encoded protein is CASSQGPVGAFF.

The chain has TRBV7-9 and TRBJ2-7; tentatively, D is TRBD2 (7 bases). V was pared by 10 bases and J by 2 bases, with 24 bases between. Per the germline V gene, CDR1 is SEHNR and CDR2 is FQNEAQ (reference sequence). This CDR3 is built from 16 residues. The DNA for the CDR3 is TGTGCCAACACGGCCCCCGGGCGGGGGCCTACCTACGAGCAGTACTTC. As protein: CANTAPGRGPTYEQYF.

This clonotype was detected only a few times. J is TRBJ1-5 and V is TRBV19; a possible D gene is TRBD1 (6 bases). The CDR3 length is 15 residues. Trimming left V 7 bases short and J 0 bases short, with 13 bases between. CDR1 is LNHDA and CDR2 is SQIVND in the germline V gene (reference sequence). The DNA of the CDR3 is TGTGCCAGTACCTGGACAGCGTATAGCAATCAGCCCCAGCATTTT. Translating it yields CASTWTAYSNQPQHF.

Remarks on this clonotype: A much more abundant neighbour one base away suggests this may be a read error. V and J are TRBV6-6 and TRBJ1-1; no firm D call. The CDR3 extends over 11 amino acids. Trimming took 7 bases from V and 11 from J, leaving 14 bases between them. Germline V gene sequence: CDR1 MNHNY, CDR2 SVGAGI (reference sequence). The CDR3 coding sequence is TGTGCCAGCAACCCAATACCAGAGGCTTTCTTT. Protein product: CASNPIPEAFF.

The V and J genes are TRBV3-1 and TRBJ2-7; TRBD2 matches at 8 bases. With 1 base clipped from V and 4 bases from J, the junction kept 6 bases outside the gene matches. CDR3 length: 15 amino acids. The germline gives CDR1 LGHDT, CDR2 YNNKEL (reference sequence). The CDR3 is CASSQVGLAAYEQYF. CDR3 nucleotide sequence: TGTGCCAGCAGCCAAGTTGGACTAGCAGCGTACGAGCAGTACTTC.